This is a list of T cell receptor beta chains from one sample in a study of T cells in Graves' hyperthyroidism and ophthalmopathy. MiXCR, run by TCRdb on the multiplex PCR reads, gives a single entry per CDR3 protein. The sample consists of 550,000 to 850,000 distinct CDR3 sequences, over 15% of them appearing once. The sequencing input was blood. The receptors derive from a woman between 50 and 59 years old with Graves' hyperthyroidism that later progressed to Graves' ophthalmopathy. Both conserved end residues are part of each CDR3. The D gene is left open where the match is weak. The size entry is marked missing in some rows and otherwise reads once, few, many or a size class.

V	J	D	size	CDR3	DNA
TRBV7-9	TRBJ2-3	TRBD2	few	CASRPGLAGLTDTQYF	TGTGCCAGCAGACCCGGACTAGCGGGCCTCACAGATACGCAGTATTTT
TRBV20-1	TRBJ2-2	.	many	CSARPRDRAGLFF	TGCAGTGCTAGACCTCGGGACCGAGCCGGGCTGTTTTTT
TRBV15	TRBJ1-5	TRBD1	few	CATSRQPPGTGFDQPQHF	TGTGCCACCAGCAGACAACCACCCGGGACAGGGTTTGATCAGCCCCAGCATTTT
TRBV20-1	TRBJ2-3	TRBD1	many	CSAQTGESTDTQYF	TGCAGTGCTCAAACAGGGGAGAGCACAGATACGCAGTATTTT
TRBV4-2	TRBJ1-2	.	.	CASSTGRGDGYTF	TGTGCCAGCAGCACCGGACGGGGGGATGGCTACACCTTC
TRBV7-9	TRBJ2-1	.	.	CASSSLVFSYNEQFF	TGTGCCAGCAGCTCCTTGGTCTTCTCCTACAATGAGCAGTTCTTC
TRBV3-1	TRBJ1-4	TRBD1	few	CASSQDLRQGLEKLFF	TGTGCCAGCAGCCAAGATCTGAGACAGGGGCTTGAAAAACTGTTTTTT
TRBV7-9	TRBJ2-1	TRBD2	few	CASSLDLAVYNEQFF	TGTGCCAGCAGCTTAGATCTAGCGGTCTACAATGAGCAGTTCTTC
TRBV7-8	TRBJ1-1	TRBD1	.	CASSRRTGTTEAFF	TGTGCCAGCAGCCGGCGGACAGGGACTACTGAAGCTTTCTTT
TRBV30	TRBJ2-7	TRBD1	many	CAWSGLRDRDPNYEQYF	TGTGCCTGGAGTGGCCTCCGGGACAGGGATCCCAACTACGAGCAGTACTTC
TRBV29-1	TRBJ1-1	.	.	CSVEQVGSNTEAFF	TGCAGCGTTGAGCAGGTTGGCTCCAACACTGAAGCTTTCTTT
TRBV11-2	TRBJ2-5	.	many	CASSFTPLSGQETQYF	TGTGCCAGCAGCTTTACCCCCCTCAGCGGGCAAGAGACCCAGTACTTC
TRBV5-8	TRBJ2-1	TRBD2	many	CASSFLSGGGSYNEQFF	TGTGCCAGCAGCTTCCTTAGCGGGGGAGGCTCCTACAATGAGCAGTTCTTC
TRBV11-2	TRBJ2-1	.	.	CASSPRVAGALQRGNEQFF	TGTGCCAGCAGCCCTAGAGTGGCGGGGGCCCTACAAAGGGGAAATGAGCAGTTCTTC
TRBV20-1	TRBJ2-6	TRBD1	few	CSASRDAGGPGANVLTF	TGCAGTGCTAGTAGGGACGCAGGGGGCCCTGGGGCCAACGTCCTGACTTTC